Following are 31 T cell receptor beta chains from one sample sequenced in a study of shared clonotypes between healthy human individuals. Naive CD8 cells comprised CD45RO-negative, CCR7-positively selected cells, excluding terminally differentiated effector memory CD45RA+ cells. This table comes from immunoSEQ multiplex PCR, and its TCRdb copy is limited to in-frame clones, with some not included. The data contain some 1,900,000 clones, about 95% of them singletons. Sequenced sample: naive CD8+ T cells sorted from blood. The receptors shown here come from a man aged 18 to 30 in good health.

Turning to this clone: Other DNA sequences from this sample encode an identical CDR3 as well. CDR3 in amino acids: CASSQDRGGYGYTF. Written as DNA, the CDR3 is TGCGCCAGCAGCCAAGATAGGGGGGGGTATGGCTACACCTTC. V gene TRBV4-3 combines with J gene TRBJ1-2, with a tentative D call TRBD1 (6 bases). V was shortened by 0 bases and J by 5 bases, with 10 bases between the two germline ends. This CDR3 region has 14 residues. Germline-derived CDR1 and CDR2 are LGHNA and YSLEER.

This rearrangement joins TRBV6-5 to TRBJ2-5, with D possibly matching TRBD2 (6 bases). CDR1 and CDR2 from the germline V gene are MNHEY and SVGAGI. V was cut by 4 bases and J by 5 bases, with 17 bases left in between. CDR3 length: 15 amino acids. The CDR3 DNA follows: TGTGCCAGCAGTTCCCACCTGGGGAGCGGGGAGACCCAGTACTTC. It specifies CASSSHLGSGETQYF.

The chain has TRBV28 and TRBJ2-7; 8 bases are shared with TRBD1. Germline V gives CDR1 MDHEN, CDR2 SYDVKM. The V segment lost 4 bases and the J segment 5 bases; nucleotides outside the gene matches: 7. CDR3 size: 14 residues. The CDR3 reads CASSSWGQAHEQYF. CDR3 coding DNA: TGTGCCAGCAGTTCATGGGGACAGGCCCACGAGCAGTACTTC.

V is TRBV6-5 and J is TRBJ1-2; D is perhaps TRBD1 (6 bases). The germline CDR1 and CDR2 sequences are MNHEY and SVGAGI. The CDR3 has 13 amino acids. V was pared by 6 bases and J by 3 bases, with 11 bases between. The DNA of the CDR3 is TGTGCCAGCAGGCCAGGACAGCACTATGGCTACACCTTC. Translated: CASRPGQHYGYTF.

For the CDR3, the DNA is TGCGCCAGCAGCTTGGATCTTAGGGGGGCGTTCGACGAAAAACTGTTTTTT. Its translation: CASSLDLRGAFDEKLFF. V is TRBV5-1 and J is TRBJ1-4, with a tentative D call TRBD1 (6 bases). This CDR3 has 17 amino acids. The V and J ends lost 0 bases and 8 bases respectively, with 20 bases between them. Germline loops: CDR1 SGHRS, CDR2 YFSETQ.

This clone was counted once. The V call is TRBV1, the J call TRBJ1-1; TRBD1, the D gene given by the table, was not confirmed from the DNA. TRBV1 is a pseudogene. This CDR3 is built from 19 residues. The DNA for the CDR3 is TGCACCAGCAGCCAAGAGTGGGACAGGGCCTCCTCCGGGTCCACTGAAGCTTTCTTT. It translates to CTSSQEWDRASSGSTEAFF.

J is TRBJ2-3 and V is TRBV13; 7 nucleotides align to TRBD2. CDR1 PRHDT and CDR2 FYEKMQ come from the germline V gene (reference sequence). The trim removed 7 bases at V and 5 bases at J, leaving 6 bases unmatched. CDR3 size: 13 residues. The CDR3 is CASTPSGGDTQYF. CDR3 bases: TGTGCCAGCACCCCCTCGGGGGGAGATACGCAGTATTTT.

This chain connects TRBV4-3 to TRBJ1-2; the D is unclear. There are 14 residues in the CDR3. Germline V CDR1 and CDR2: LGHNA, YSLEER. The germline V and J ends were trimmed by 0 bases and 4 bases, with 9 bases remaining between them. The CDR3 bases are TGCGCCAGCAGCCAAGAAGGCTGGGGCTATGGCTACACCTTC. The encoded protein is CASSQEGWGYGYTF.

The chain uses TRBV2 and TRBJ1-5, with D unresolved. CDR1 and CDR2 (germline): SNHLY, FYNNEI. There are 15 residues in the CDR3. V lost 7 bases to trimming and J lost 4 bases, with 17 bases between them. The CDR3 DNA reads TGTGCCAGCACGGACTTTGTTTTGGGGAATCAGCCCCAGCATTTT. Protein sequence: CASTDFVLGNQPQHF.

As concerns this clone: Additional DNA sequences in this sample encode the identical CDR3. The rearrangement links TRBV9 to TRBJ2-3; TRBD2 matches at 8 bases. V gave up 0 bases and J gave up 4 bases; unmatched junction bases: 1. Germline V gene sequence: CDR1 SGDLS, CDR2 YYNGEE. The CDR3 consists of 14 residues. CDR3 nucleotide sequence: TGTGCCAGCAGCGTAGACGGGGGGGCAGATACGCAGTATTTT. It encodes CASSVDGGADTQYF.

V usage is TRBV7-9 and J usage is TRBJ2-5; D may be TRBD2 (6 bases). Germline V gene data show CDR1 as SEHNR and CDR2 as FQNEAQ (reference sequence). The V end lost 8 bases, the J end lost 5 bases, and 12 bases lay between the germline ends. This CDR3 contains 12 residues. CDR3 residues: CASGRFEETQYF. Written as DNA, the CDR3 is TGTGCCAGCGGGAGGTTCGAGGAGACCCAGTACTTC.

This chain joins TRBV7-2 and TRBJ2-3; no clear D. Germline V lookup: CDR1 SGHTA, CDR2 FQGNSA. Trimming removed 5 bases from V and 0 bases from J, with 12 bases in between. The CDR3 sequence is 15 residues long. CDR3 loop: CASSAPPGSTDTQYF. The CDR3 coding sequence is TGTGCCAGCAGCGCTCCCCCCGGGAGCACAGATACGCAGTATTTT.

This chain joins TRBV5-1 and TRBJ2-5; 8 bases map to TRBD1. J gave up 0 bases and V 2 bases, and 6 bases lay outside the gene matches. Germline assignment: CDR1 SGHRS and CDR2 YFSETQ. The CDR3 loop spans 16 amino acids. CDR3 DNA sequence: TGCGCCAGCAGCTTCGGGACAGGAGTGTACCAAGAGACCCAGTACTTC. Amino acid sequence: CASSFGTGVYQETQYF. The full variable domain, completed using reference TRBV5-1 and TRBJ2-5, is KAGVTQTPRYLIKTRGQQVTLSCSPISGHRSVSWYQQTPGQGLQFLFEYFSETQRNKGNFPGRFSGRQFSNSRSEMNVSTLELGDSALYLCASSFGTGVYQETQYFGPGTRLLVL.

The chain uses TRBV5-1 and TRBJ1-2; D is uncertain. Per germline, CDR1 SGHRS and CDR2 YFSETQ. The CDR3 is 14 residues long. Trimming removed 0 bases at V and 6 bases at J, with 12 bases between. The CDR3, as DNA: TGCGCCAGCAGCTTGGTAGGAGTGGAAAATGGCTACACCTTC. Encoded protein: CASSLVGVENGYTF.

The J gene is TRBJ2-2, the V gene TRBV7-8, with D possibly called TRBD1 or TRBD2 (5 bases each). The germline V gene encodes CDR1 SGHVS and CDR2 FQNEAQ. This CDR3 is 19 amino acids long. V gave up 4 bases and J gave up 6 bases, with 27 bases separating them. CDR3 sequence (DNA): TGTGCCAGCAGCTGGCCGGGCAGGGACCCCGATATACGGGCCGGGGAGCTGTTTTTT. It yields the protein CASSWPGRDPDIRAGELFF.

Comments on this clone: The sample contains more than one DNA sequence encoding this CDR3. The chain recombines TRBV27 with TRBJ2-7; D is unresolved. The CDR3 is made up of 13 amino acids. Per germline, CDR1 MNHEY and CDR2 SMNVEV (reference sequence). The V gene lost 0 bases and the J gene lost 3 bases, with 6 bases spanning the gap. The CDR3 nucleotides are TGTGCCAGCAGTTTATCGAGTGGCTACGAGCAGTACTTC. It is translated as CASSLSSGYEQYF.

CDR3 sequence reads: CASSLDSSIRELFF. The CDR3 DNA reads TGCGCCAGCAGCCTGGACAGTTCTATAAGGGAGCTGTTTTTT. This chain connects TRBV4-3 to TRBJ2-2; possibly TRBD1 for D (6 bases). Germline V gene lookup returns CDR1 LGHNA and CDR2 YSLEER. The V and J ends lost 4 bases and 9 bases respectively, with 15 bases between them. The CDR3 is made up of 14 amino acids.

With respect to this clone: A read error may produce the germline difference seen at one junction end. The gene calls are TRBV7-7 and TRBJ2-2; the D is unclear. Germline lookup yields CDR1 SSHAT and CDR2 FNYEAQ (reference sequence). The CDR3 runs to 9 residues. CDR3 in amino acids: CASILELFF. Written as DNA, the CDR3 is TGTGCTAGCATTCTGGAGCTGTTTTTT. The whole variable domain, filled in from reference TRBV7-7 and TRBJ2-2, reads GAGVSQSPRYKVTKRGQDVTLRCDPISSHATLYWYQQALGQGPEFLTYFNYEAQPDKSGLPSDRFSAERPEGSISTLTIQRTEQRDSAMYRCASILELFFGEGSRLTVL.

This sequence joins TRBV30 and TRBJ1-6; D not resolved. V lost 0 bases, J lost 5 bases, and 14 bases lay in between. From germline, CDR1 is GTSNPN and CDR2 SVGIG (reference sequence). The CDR3 has 16 residues. CDR3 sequence reads: CAWSVLHPGNNSPLHF. Written as DNA, the CDR3 is TGTGCCTGGAGTGTACTCCATCCGGGCAATAATTCACCCCTCCACTTT.

CDR3 protein: CASSLEWVATNEKLFF. Here the CDR3 DNA reads TGTGCCAGCAGCTTAGAATGGGTAGCAACTAATGAAAAACTGTTTTTT. The genes are TRBV11-2 and TRBJ1-4, with unresolved D. Trimming cost V 0 bases and J 0 bases, with 8 bases left between them. Germline lookup yields CDR1 SGHAT and CDR2 FQNNGV. The CDR3 consists of 16 residues.

With regard to this clone: Different DNA sequences within this sample yield the same CDR3. V is TRBV28 and J is TRBJ2-7, with no clear D. Germline CDR1 MDHEN, CDR2 SYDVKM. V was pared by 4 bases and J by 5 bases, with 3 bases between. CDR3 length: 10 amino acids. CDR3 in amino acids: CASSSNEQYF. The CDR3 DNA reads TGTGCCAGCAGTTCGAACGAGCAGTACTTC.

The rearrangement links TRBV5-6 to TRBJ2-1; unclear D gene. V lost 2 bases and J lost 3, with 9 bases in between. The CDR3 sequence is 14 residues long. The germline CDR1 and CDR2 sequences are SGHDT and YYEEEE. In nucleotides, the CDR3 is TGTGCCAGCAGCTTCCAAACAAACTACAATGAGCAGTTCTTC. Encoded protein: CASSFQTNYNEQFF.

The chain is built from TRBV9 and TRBJ2-7; D tentatively reads TRBD1 or TRBD2 (5 bases each). Germline CDR1 is SGDLS and CDR2 is YYNGEE. The V end lost 4 bases, the J end lost 6 bases, and 17 bases lay between the germline ends. The CDR3 is 14 residues long. Here the CDR3 reads CASSQFGAAGEQYF. The CDR3 bases are TGTGCCAGCAGCCAATTCGGGGCTGCTGGCGAGCAGTACTTC.

The chain links TRBV28 to TRBJ2-3; 7 bases agree with TRBD2. The CDR3 contains 18 residues. J gave up 2 bases and V 4 bases, and 15 bases lay outside the gene matches. CDR1 is MDHEN, CDR2 SYDVKM, per germline. The CDR3 DNA is TGTGCCAGCAGTTCCGACCCCTCCGGGGGGATGGACACAGATACGCAGTATTTT. Encoded protein: CASSSDPSGGMDTDTQYF.

The DNA for the CDR3 is TGTGCCAGCAGCTTGGAGTGGGACCGCGAAGGGGGGACTGAAGCTTTCTTT. This translates into CASSLEWDREGGTEAFF. The chain is built from TRBV5-4 and TRBJ1-1; maybe TRBD1 (6 bases). Germline V gene sequence: CDR1 SGHNT, CDR2 YYREEE (reference sequence). The CDR3 spans 17 residues. V was shortened by 0 bases and J by 5 bases, with 20 bases between the two germline ends.

This clone was seen just once. V usage is TRBV5-1 and J usage is TRBJ2-7; TRBD1 matches at 7 bases. Germline V gives CDR1 SGHRS, CDR2 YFSETQ. CDR3 length: 15 residues. With 0 bases clipped from V and 3 bases from J, the junction kept 6 bases outside the gene matches. In DNA form, the CDR3 reads TGCGCCAGCAGCTTGGGGTGGGACAGACTCTACGAGCAGTACTTC. Translation: CASSLGWDRLYEQYF.

The V gene is TRBV7-6, the J gene TRBJ2-5, with D possibly called TRBD1 or TRBD2 (5 bases each). The CDR3 sequence is 16 residues long. CDR1 SGHVS and CDR2 FNYEAQ come from the germline V gene. The V gene lost 4 bases and the J gene lost 2 bases, with 17 bases spanning the gap. The CDR3, as DNA: TGTGCCAGCAGCTACCGCGAGGGGACCGAGCAAGAGACCCAGTACTTC. It yields the protein CASSYREGTEQETQYF.

The chain joins TRBV6-5 to TRBJ2-1; maybe TRBD1 (6 bases). CDR1 and CDR2 from the germline V gene are MNHEY and SVGAGI. V was clipped by 0 bases and J by 11 bases, with 20 bases between them. This CDR3 spans 16 amino acids. CDR3 amino acids: CASSYSTGHLTMKQFF. The CDR3 nucleotides read TGTGCCAGCAGTTACTCGACAGGCCATCTTACAATGAAGCAGTTCTTC.

The rearrangement uses TRBV2 and TRBJ2-7, with 9 bases that match TRBD1. The CDR3 totals 15 residues. Germline lookup yields CDR1 SNHLY and CDR2 FYNNEI. The V segment lost 6 bases and the J segment 2 bases; nucleotides outside the gene matches: 8. The CDR3 sequence: CASREWTGAAYEQYF. For the CDR3, the DNA is TGTGCCAGCAGAGAATGGACAGGGGCGGCCTACGAGCAGTACTTC.

The gene calls are TRBV18 and TRBJ1-1; 7 bases are a match to TRBD1. CDR3 length: 16 residues. Germline V lookup: CDR1 KGHSH, CDR2 LQKENI. The J segment lost 4 bases and the V segment lost 2 bases, leaving 10 bases of the junction unmatched. CDR3 DNA sequence: TGTGCCAGCTCACCAGGGGATAGGGGGCTGAGCACTGAAGCTTTCTTT. Translated: CASSPGDRGLSTEAFF.

This chain joins TRBV7-9 and TRBJ2-7, with 7 bases lining up with TRBD2. V shed 1 base and J 2 bases; nucleotides not matched to a gene: 5. The germline gives CDR1 SEHNR, CDR2 FQNEAQ (reference sequence). The CDR3 runs 15 residues. The CDR3: CASSLVGGRTYEQYF. The DNA of the CDR3 is TGTGCCAGCAGCTTAGTCGGGGGGAGGACCTACGAGCAGTACTTC.